The clone carrying this TCR beta chain was seen only a few times. Time point here: pre-sensitization, week 0. Treatment here: therapeutic diphenylcyclopropenone sensitization with weekly scalp DPC. The data stem from a study of human T cells and chemical hapten exposure. Study summary: For the roughly 24-week duration of the study, patients were given weekly doses of diphenylcyclopropenone on the scalp. Recorded diagnoses among the mostly female patients were alopecia areata, totalis or universalis. TCR yields per sample varied mostly from small pooled library volume differences.

In the library, unique molecular identifiers were attached to individual cDNA molecules. TCRdb re-analysed the RACE reads in MiXCR, keeping a single row per CDR3 protein. This sample has some 250,000 distinct CDR3 sequences, with almost 8% found just once. CDR1 is SGHNT and CDR2 is YENEEA in the germline V gene. This CDR3 comprises 16 residues. Trimming removed 1 base at V and 4 bases at J, with 13 bases between. The source was whole blood, collected in connection with sensitization to the hapten diphenylcyclopropenone (DPC). The V gene is TRBV11-3, the J gene TRBJ2-2; a weak D match, TRBD2 (5 bases). This clonotype was obtained from a man aged 18 to 29 with alopecia areata. Some clones in this sample may be carry-over from other donors' samples. The CDR3 region has the DNA TGTGCCAGCAGCTTAGGTGAGGTCGGACTCACCGGGGAGCTGTTTTTT. Amino acid sequence: CASSLGEVGLTGELFF.